The entry below gives a single T cell receptor (beta chain) sequence along with its context. Its specificity is not known. Generated by immunoSEQ multiplex PCR, the TCRdb table keeps only in-frame clones and is missing some. The sample lists fewer than 50,000 clones, roughly 92% occurring once. In germline, CDR1 is KGHSH, CDR2 LQKENI. This CDR3 is 14 amino acids long. Trimming stripped 3 bases from V and 3 bases from J, with 11 bases between. This entry comes from a study of T cell clonotyping in hematopoietic cell transplantation. Study-wide findings and caveats: Pathologically expanded recipient clonotypes increased progressively from day 30 to day 180 as diversity fell. CD4 and CD8 repertoire contributions could not be separated without sorting.

The TCR comes from a woman aged 45-59 years in good health. Some clones in this sample may be carry-over from other donors' samples. Sequencing was performed on peripheral blood mononuclear cells. V usage is TRBV18 and J usage is TRBJ2-5; tentatively, D is TRBD1 (6 bases). The DNA for the CDR3 is TGTGCCAGCTCACCTAGTAGGGGGAAAGAGACCCAGTACTTC. Encoded protein: CASSPSRGKETQYF.